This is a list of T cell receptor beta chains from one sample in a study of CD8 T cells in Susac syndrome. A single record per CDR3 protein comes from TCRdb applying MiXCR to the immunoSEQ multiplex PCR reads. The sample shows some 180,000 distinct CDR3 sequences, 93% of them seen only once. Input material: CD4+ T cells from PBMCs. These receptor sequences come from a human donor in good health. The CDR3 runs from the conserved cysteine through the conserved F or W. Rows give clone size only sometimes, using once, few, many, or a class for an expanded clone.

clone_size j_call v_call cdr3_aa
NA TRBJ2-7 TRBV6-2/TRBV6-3 CASSLTPDRVSSYEQYF
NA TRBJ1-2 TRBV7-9 CASSLASNGGRGIF
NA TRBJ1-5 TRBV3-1 CASSQDLPGHQPQHF
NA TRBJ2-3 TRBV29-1 CSVAANTDTQYF
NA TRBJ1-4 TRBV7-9 CASSLGRLGRRTNEKLFF
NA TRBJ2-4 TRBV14 CASSQILREIQYF
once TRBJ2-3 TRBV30 CAWRRGGKQDTQYF
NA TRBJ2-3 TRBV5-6 CASSLEGRGGPSDTQYF
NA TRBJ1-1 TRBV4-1 CASSQPTGTNTEAFF
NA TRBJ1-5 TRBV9 CASSVGPLEPQHF
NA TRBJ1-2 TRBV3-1 CASSQGIGSVYGYTF
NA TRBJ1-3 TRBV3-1 CASSLRGVRGNTIYF
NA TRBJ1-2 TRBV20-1 CSARRDKGGYTF
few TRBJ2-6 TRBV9 CASSVSSGANVLTF
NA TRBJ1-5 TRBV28 CASTVGGINQPQHF
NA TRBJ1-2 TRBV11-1 CASSFNSNYGYTF
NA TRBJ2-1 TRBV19 CASCRTGGPNEQFF
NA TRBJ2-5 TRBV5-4 CASSLELAGVETQYF
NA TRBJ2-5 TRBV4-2 CASSPLRKRDQETQYF
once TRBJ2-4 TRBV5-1 CASSLGGLAGGFIQYF
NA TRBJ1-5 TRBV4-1 CASSQWRDQPQHF
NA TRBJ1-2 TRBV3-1 CASSLREYGYTF
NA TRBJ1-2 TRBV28 CASSFRTGYSGYTF
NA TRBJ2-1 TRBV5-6 CASSSTWGEQFF
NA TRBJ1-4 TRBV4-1 CASSHDGPRLFF
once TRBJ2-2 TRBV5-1 CASSLRGVTGELFF
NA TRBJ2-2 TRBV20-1 CSANPEGAGELFF
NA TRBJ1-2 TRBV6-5 CASSYSQLGGRDYGYTF
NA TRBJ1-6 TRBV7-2 CASTDSLSTGVSPLHF
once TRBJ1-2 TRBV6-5 CASTLGQFYGYTF
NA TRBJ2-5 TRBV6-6 CASSYAETQYF
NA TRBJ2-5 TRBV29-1 CSVEQGPQETQYF
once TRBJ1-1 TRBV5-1 CASSLKGEAEAFF
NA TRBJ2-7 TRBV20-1 CSAVGQGPQAEQYF
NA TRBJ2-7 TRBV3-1 CASSQVGLGFYEQYF
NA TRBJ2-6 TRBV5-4 CASSSGTSGGVLTF
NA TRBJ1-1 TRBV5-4 CASSLDPLPTEAFF
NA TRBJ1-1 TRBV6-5 CASSRHGQMNTEAFF
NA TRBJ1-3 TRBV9 CASSVGDGNTIYF